This T cell receptor beta chain was sequenced in a study of T cells expressing NK-cell markers. General study findings and limits: The HCMV specificity of the expanded NKG2C+ T cell clones stayed unresolved. The CD3+CD56-NKG2C+ fraction of a handful of donors was also led by these clonotypes. As a fraction of CD8+ T cells, dominant NKG2C+ clonotypes reached roughly 1.0-8% in about six donors.

Details on this clonotype: Its antigen is unidentified.

The CDR3 runs 14 residues. Germline assignment: CDR1 MNHNS and CDR2 SASEGT. With UMIs, 5'RACE template switching was used to make TCR beta cDNA. TCRdb re-analyzed the 5' RACE reads; it lists each CDR3 protein once, without DNA. This table holds about 460,000 distinct CDR3 sequences. The V gene is TRBV6-1, the J gene TRBJ1-4; TCRdb indicates TRBD1, and absent DNA this call remains unverified. This clonotype was obtained from a woman aged 50 to 65 in good health. The sequenced sample consisted of blood T cells: a sorted CD56 or NKG2C T cell subset, CD4+ or CD8+ T cells, or bulk PBMC T cells (not recorded which). The CDR3 loop is CASSRSGTGEKLFF.